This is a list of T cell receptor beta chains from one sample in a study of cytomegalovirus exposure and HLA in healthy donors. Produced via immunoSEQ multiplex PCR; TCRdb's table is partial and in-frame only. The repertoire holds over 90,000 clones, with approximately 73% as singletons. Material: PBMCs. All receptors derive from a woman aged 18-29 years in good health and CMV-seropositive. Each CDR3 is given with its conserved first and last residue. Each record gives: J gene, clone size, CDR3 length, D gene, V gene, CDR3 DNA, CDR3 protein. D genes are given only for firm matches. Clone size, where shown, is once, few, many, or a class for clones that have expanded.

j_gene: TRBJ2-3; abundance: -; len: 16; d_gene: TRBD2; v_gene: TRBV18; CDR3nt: TGTGCCAGCTCACCACGGGTCGGGGGGGCCACAGATACGCAGTATTTT; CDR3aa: CASSPRVGGATDTQYF
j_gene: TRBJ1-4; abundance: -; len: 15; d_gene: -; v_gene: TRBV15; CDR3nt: TGTGCCACCAGCTCCCCCGGCGGGGCTAATGAAAAACTGTTTTTT; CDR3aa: CATSSPGGANEKLFF
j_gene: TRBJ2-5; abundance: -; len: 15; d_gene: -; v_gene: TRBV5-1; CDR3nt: TGCGCCAGCAGCAAGGACCCAACAGGAGAGGAGACCCAGTACTTC; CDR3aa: CASSKDPTGEETQYF
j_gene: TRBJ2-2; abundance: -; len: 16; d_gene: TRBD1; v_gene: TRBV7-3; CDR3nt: TGTGCCAGCAGCTTAATTTCCAGGGGGCTCGTCGGGGAGCTGTTTTTT; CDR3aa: CASSLISRGLVGELFF
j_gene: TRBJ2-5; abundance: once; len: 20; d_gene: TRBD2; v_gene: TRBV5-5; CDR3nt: TGTGCCAGCCACGTGGAGGACAGGTCCAGACTAGCGGGAGGGGCGAATGAGCAGTACTTC; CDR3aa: CASHVEDRSRLAGGANEQYF
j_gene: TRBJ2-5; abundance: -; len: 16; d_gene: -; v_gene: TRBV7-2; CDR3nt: TGTGCCAGCAGCTTAGTCTCCACAGGGTGGGAAAAGACCCAGTACTTC; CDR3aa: CASSLVSTGWEKTQYF
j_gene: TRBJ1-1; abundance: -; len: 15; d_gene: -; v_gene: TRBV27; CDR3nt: TGTGCCACCCGGGTGGCTTGGCAGTCTGGAACTGAAGCTTTCTTT; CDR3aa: CATRVAWQSGTEAFF
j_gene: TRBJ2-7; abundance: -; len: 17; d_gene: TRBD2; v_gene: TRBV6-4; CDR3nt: TGTGCCAGCAGTGACCCCGATAGGACTAGCGGGGGGCACGAGCAGTACTTC; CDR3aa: CASSDPDRTSGGHEQYF
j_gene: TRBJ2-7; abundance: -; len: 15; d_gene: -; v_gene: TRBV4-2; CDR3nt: TGTGCCAGCAGCCAAGATTTGCTAGCACCGGGTGAGCAGTACTTC; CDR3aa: CASSQDLLAPGEQYF
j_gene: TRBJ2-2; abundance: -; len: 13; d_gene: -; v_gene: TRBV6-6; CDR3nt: TGTGCCAGCAGGGAGGATGACACCGGGGAGCTGTTTTTT; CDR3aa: CASREDDTGELFF
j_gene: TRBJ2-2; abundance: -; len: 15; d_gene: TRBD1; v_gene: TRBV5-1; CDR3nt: TGCGCCAGCAGCCTACCGGGACAGGTGTCCGGGGAGCTGTTTTTT; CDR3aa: CASSLPGQVSGELFF
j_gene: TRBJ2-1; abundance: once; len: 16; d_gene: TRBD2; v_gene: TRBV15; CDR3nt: TGTGCCACCTCTAGCGGGCGGGCACTCCTAAACAATGAGCAGTTCTTC; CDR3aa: CATSSGRALLNNEQFF
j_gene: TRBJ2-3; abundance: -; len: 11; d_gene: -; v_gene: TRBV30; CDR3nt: TGTGCCTGGAGTATTAGCCATAACGAGTATTTT; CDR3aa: CAWSISHNEYF
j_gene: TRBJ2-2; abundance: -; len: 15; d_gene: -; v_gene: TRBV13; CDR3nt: TGTGCCAGCAGATCGGAAGACTTGTACACCGGGGAGCTGTTTTTT; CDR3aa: CASRSEDLYTGELFF
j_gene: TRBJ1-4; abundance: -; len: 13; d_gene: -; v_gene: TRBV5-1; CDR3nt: TGCGCCAGCAGCTTGGGGGGCCAGGAAAAACTGTTTTTT; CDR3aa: CASSLGGQEKLFF
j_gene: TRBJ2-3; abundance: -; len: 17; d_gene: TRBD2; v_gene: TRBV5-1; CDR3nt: TGCGCCAGCAGCTTGGGAACTAGCGGTGGGGGGGCAGATACGCAGTATTTT; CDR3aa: CASSLGTSGGGADTQYF
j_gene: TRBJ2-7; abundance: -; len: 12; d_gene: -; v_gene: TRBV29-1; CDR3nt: TGCAGCGTTGCTCCGAGCTCCTACGAGCAGTACTTC; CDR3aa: CSVAPSSYEQYF
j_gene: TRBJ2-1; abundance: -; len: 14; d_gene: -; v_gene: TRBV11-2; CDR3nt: TGTGCCAGCAGCTTAGAGGCAGTTTACCAGGGGCAGTTCTTC; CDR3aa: CASSLEAVYQGQFF
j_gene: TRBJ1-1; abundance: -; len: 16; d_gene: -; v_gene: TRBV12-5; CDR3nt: TGTGCTAGTGGTTTGGTAGATCGGGGTTTGAACACTGAAGCTTTCTTT; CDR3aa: CASGLVDRGLNTEAFF
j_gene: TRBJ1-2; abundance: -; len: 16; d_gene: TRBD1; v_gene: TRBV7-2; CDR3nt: TGTGCCAGCAGCTCCGGCCCAGGGACAGGGGACTATGGCTACACCTTC; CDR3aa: CASSSGPGTGDYGYTF
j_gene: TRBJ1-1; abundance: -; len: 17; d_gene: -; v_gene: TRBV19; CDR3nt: TGTGCCAGTAGTCCTATCCAAAGCGGACCTTTGCACACTGAAGCTTTCTTT; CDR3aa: CASSPIQSGPLHTEAFF
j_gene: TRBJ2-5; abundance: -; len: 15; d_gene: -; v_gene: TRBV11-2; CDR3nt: TGTGCCAGCAGCTTAGAACTAGGGAGCGGGGAGACCCAGTACTTC; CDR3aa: CASSLELGSGETQYF
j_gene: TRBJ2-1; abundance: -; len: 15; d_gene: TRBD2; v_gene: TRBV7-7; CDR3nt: TGTGCTAGCAGCGGCGGGACTAGCTCCTACAATGAGCAGTTCTTC; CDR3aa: CASSGGTSSYNEQFF
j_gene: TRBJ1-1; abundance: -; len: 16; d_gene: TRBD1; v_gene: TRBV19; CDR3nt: TGTGCCAGTAGCCAAGCTCTGGGACAGGGAGGAACTGAAGCTTTCTTT; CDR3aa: CASSQALGQGGTEAFF
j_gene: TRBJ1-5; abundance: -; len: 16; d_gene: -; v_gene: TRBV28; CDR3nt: TGTGCCAGCAACCAGAGGTTGGCTGGGGGGGATCAGCCCCAGCATTTT; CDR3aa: CASNQRLAGGDQPQHF
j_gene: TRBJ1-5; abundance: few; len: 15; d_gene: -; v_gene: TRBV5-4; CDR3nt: TGTGCCAGCAGCTTGGATGCGGATAGCAATCAGCCCCAGCATTTT; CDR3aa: CASSLDADSNQPQHF
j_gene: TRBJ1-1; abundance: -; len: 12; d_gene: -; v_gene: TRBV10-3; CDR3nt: TGTGCCATCAGTGGGTCCCCGGCTGAAGCTTTCTTT; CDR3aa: CAISGSPAEAFF
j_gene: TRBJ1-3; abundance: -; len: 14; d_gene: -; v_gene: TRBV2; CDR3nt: TGTGCCAGCAGTGAGCCAGGCTCTGGAAACACCATATATTTT; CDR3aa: CASSEPGSGNTIYF
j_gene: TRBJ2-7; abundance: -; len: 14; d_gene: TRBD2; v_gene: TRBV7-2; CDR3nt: TGTGCCAGCAGCCCCCTAGCGGGCCCCTACGAGCAGTACTTC; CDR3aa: CASSPLAGPYEQYF
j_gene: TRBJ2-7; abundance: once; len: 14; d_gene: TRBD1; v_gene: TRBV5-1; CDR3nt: TGCGCCAGCAGCTCGGGACAGGGCTGGTACGAGCAGTACTTC; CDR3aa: CASSSGQGWYEQYF
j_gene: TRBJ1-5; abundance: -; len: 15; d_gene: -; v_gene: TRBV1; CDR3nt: TGCACCAGCAGCCAAGGTATAGGGGTTTCTCAGCCCCAGCATTTT; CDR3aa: CTSSQGIGVSQPQHF
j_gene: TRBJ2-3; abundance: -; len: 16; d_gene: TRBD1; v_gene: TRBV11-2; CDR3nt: TGTGCCAGCAGCTTAGCTCAGGGGGCTTTTTCCGATACGCAGTATTTT; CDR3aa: CASSLAQGAFSDTQYF
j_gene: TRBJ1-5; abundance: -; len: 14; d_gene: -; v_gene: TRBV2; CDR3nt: TGTGCCAGCAGTGAATGGAACAGAGCTCAGCCCCAGCATTTT; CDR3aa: CASSEWNRAQPQHF
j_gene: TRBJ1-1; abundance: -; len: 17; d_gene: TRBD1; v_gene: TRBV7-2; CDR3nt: TGTGCCAGCAGCCGTTTTGGGACAGGGGCCCAGGGGGCTGAAGCTTTCTTT; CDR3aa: CASSRFGTGAQGAEAFF
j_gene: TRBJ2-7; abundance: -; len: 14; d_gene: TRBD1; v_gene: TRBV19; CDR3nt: TGTGCCAGTAGCCTTAAGAACAGGGGTGGCGAGCAGTACTTC; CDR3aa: CASSLKNRGGEQYF
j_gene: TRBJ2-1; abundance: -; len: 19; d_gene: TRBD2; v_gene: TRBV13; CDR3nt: TGTGCCAGCAGCTTGAACCCACCCTTAGCGGGAGTGACCTACAATGAGCAGTTCTTC; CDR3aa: CASSLNPPLAGVTYNEQFF
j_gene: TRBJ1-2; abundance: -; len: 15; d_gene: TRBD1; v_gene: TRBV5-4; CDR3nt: TGTGCCAGCAGCCGACGGACAGGGAGCAACTATGGCTACACCTTC; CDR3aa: CASSRRTGSNYGYTF
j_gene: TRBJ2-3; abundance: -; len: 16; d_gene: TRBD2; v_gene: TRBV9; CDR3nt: TGTGCCAGCAGCTCGACCCTGTTCCTAGCGGGGGATACGCAGTATTTT; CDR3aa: CASSSTLFLAGDTQYF
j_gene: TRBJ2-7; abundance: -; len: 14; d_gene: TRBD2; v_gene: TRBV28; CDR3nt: TGTGCCAGCAGTTTCTCGACTAGCGCCTACGAGCAGTACTTC; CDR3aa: CASSFSTSAYEQYF
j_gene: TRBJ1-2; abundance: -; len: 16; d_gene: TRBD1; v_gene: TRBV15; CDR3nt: TGTGCCACCAGCAGACCGCTCGGGACAGGAACTTATGGCTACACCTTC; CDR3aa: CATSRPLGTGTYGYTF
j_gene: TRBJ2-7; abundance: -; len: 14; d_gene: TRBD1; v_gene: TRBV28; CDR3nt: TGTGCCAGCAGTTTACAGGGGGCGCTCCACGAGCAGTACTTC; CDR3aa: CASSLQGALHEQYF
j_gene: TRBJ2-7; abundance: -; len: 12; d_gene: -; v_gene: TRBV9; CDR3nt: TGTGCCAGCAGCGCTAGACAGGACGAGCAGTACTTC; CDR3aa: CASSARQDEQYF
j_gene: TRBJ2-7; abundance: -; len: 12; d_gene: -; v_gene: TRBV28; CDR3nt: TGTGCCAGCACCGAGAGCTCCTACGAGCAGTACTTC; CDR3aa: CASTESSYEQYF
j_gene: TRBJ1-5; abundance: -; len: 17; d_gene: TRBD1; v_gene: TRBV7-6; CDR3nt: TGTGCCAGCAGCTTAGGCGCGGGACAGGATAGCAATCAGCCCCAGCATTTT; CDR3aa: CASSLGAGQDSNQPQHF
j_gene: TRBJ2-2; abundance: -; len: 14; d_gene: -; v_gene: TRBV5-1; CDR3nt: TGCGCCACCCAACACGGGGCGAACACCGGGGAGCTGTTTTTT; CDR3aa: CATQHGANTGELFF
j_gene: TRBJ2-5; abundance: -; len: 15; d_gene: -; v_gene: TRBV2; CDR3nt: TGTGCCAGCAGTGCCGGCGGTCCGCCGGATGGGACCCAGTACTTC; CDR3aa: CASSAGGPPDGTQYF
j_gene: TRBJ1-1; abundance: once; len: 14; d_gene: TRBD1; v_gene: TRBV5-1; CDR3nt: TGCGCCAGCAGCTCAGGGGGACAGTCCACTGAAGCTTTCTTT; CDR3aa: CASSSGGQSTEAFF
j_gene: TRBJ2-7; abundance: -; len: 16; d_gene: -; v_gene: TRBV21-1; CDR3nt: TGTGCCAGCAGGTTCAAACTAGCGCTAAGCTCCTACGAGCAGTACTTC; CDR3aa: CASRFKLALSSYEQYF
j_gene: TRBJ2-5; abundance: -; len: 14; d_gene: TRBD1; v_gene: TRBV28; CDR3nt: TGTGCCAGCAGTTTAACAGGGGGTCAAGAGACCCAGTACTTC; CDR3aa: CASSLTGGQETQYF
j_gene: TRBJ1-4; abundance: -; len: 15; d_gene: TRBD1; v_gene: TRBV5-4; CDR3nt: TGTGCCAGCAGCTTGGTGGGACAGGGTAATGAAAAACTGTTTTTT; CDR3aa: CASSLVGQGNEKLFF
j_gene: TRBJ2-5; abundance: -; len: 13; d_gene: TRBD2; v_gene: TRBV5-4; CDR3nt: TGTGCCAGCAGCTCTACTAGCGTTGAGACCCAGTACTTC; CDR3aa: CASSSTSVETQYF
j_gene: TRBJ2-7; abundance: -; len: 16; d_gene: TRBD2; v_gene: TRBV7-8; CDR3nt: TGTGCCAGCAGCCTCGTTGGAGGGAGCGGGAACTACGAGCAGTACTTC; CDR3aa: CASSLVGGSGNYEQYF